The 15 T cell receptor beta chains listed next were all sequenced from one sample in a study of blood T cell repertoires in COVID-19. Data came from immunoSEQ multiplex PCR; TCRdb stores just in-frame clones and leaves some out. This table has around 300,000 clones, around 90% appearing once. Sequencing was carried out using peripheral blood. All receptors derive from a man aged 18-30 years with active or convalescent COVID-19.

The chain is built from TRBV7-2 and TRBJ2-1; 10 bases line up with TRBD2. V trimming: 5 bases; J trimming: 9 bases; junction bases outside the gene matches: 10. The germline V gene encodes CDR1 SGHTA and CDR2 FQGNSA. CDR3 size: 15 residues. The CDR3 DNA sequence: TGTGCCAGCAGCCAAAGAAGCGGGGGGGCGAGTGAGCAGTTCTTC. The encoded protein is CASSQRSGGASEQFF. Variable domain in full (rest from reference TRBV7-2 and TRBJ2-1): GAGVSQSPSNKVTEKGKDVELRCDPISGHTALYWYRQSLGQGLEFLIYFQGNSAPDKSGLPSDRFSAERTGGSVSTLTIQRTQQEDSAVYLCASSQRSGGASEQFFGPGTRLTVL.

The chain links TRBV19 to TRBJ1-3, with D perhaps TRBD1 (5 bases). Between the trimmed V and J ends, which lost 9 bases and 0 bases, there was a span of 15 bases. The CDR3 sequence is 15 residues long. Germline V gene data show CDR1 as LNHDA and CDR2 as SQIVND (reference sequence). The CDR3 spells CASQTAYYSGNTIYF. Written as DNA, the CDR3 is TGTGCCAGCCAGACAGCCTACTACTCTGGAAACACCATATATTTT.

This clone was recorded at least ten times. The J gene is TRBJ2-2, the V gene TRBV12-5; perhaps TRBD1 as D (6 bases). In germline, CDR1 is LGHNT, CDR2 FRNRAP. V dropped 5 bases and J dropped 0 bases, with 10 bases sitting between them. The CDR3 is 15 residues long. The CDR3 region is CASGTGTTNTGELFF. The CDR3 bases are TGTGCTAGTGGTACCGGGACAACGAACACCGGGGAGCTGTTTTTT.

The J gene is TRBJ2-7, the V gene TRBV13; D gene uncertain. Trimming cost V 0 bases and J 0 bases, with 6 bases left between them. Germline V gives CDR1 PRHDT, CDR2 FYEKMQ (reference sequence). The CDR3 length is 14 residues. CDR3 coding DNA: TGTGCCAGCAGCTTAGGAGAGAGCTCCTACGAGCAGTACTTC. This encodes CASSLGESSYEQYF.

The rearrangement uses TRBV4-1 and TRBJ1-6; TRBD1 matches at 7 bases. V dropped 3 bases and J dropped 3; count of bases not matched to a gene: 5. Germline lookup yields CDR1 MGHRA and CDR2 YSYEKL. This CDR3 contains 16 residues. CDR3: CASSQEGQIYNSPLHF. CDR3 nucleotide sequence: TGCGCCAGCAGCCAGGAGGGACAGATCTATAATTCACCCCTCCACTTT.

The gene calls are TRBV6-1 and TRBJ2-7; D perhaps matches TRBD2 (6 bases). Germline values: CDR1 MNHNS, CDR2 SASEGT. With 3 bases removed from V and 2 bases from J, the gap between germline ends came to 11 bases. CDR3 size: 14 residues. CDR3 DNA: TGTGCCAGCAGTGATGCGGGGATGGCCTACGAGCAGTACTTC. Its translation is CASSDAGMAYEQYF.

The gene calls are TRBV5-1 and TRBJ2-1; D might be TRBD2 (6 bases). CDR1 and CDR2 (germline): SGHRS, YFSETQ. Trimming stripped 0 bases from V and 2 bases from J, with 12 bases between. The CDR3 length is 16 residues. The CDR3, as DNA: TGCGCCAGCAGCTTGGCCTTCGGGGAGGCCTACAATGAGCAGTTCTTC. It is translated as CASSLAFGEAYNEQFF. Combining the CDR3 with reference TRBV5-1 and TRBJ2-1 gives the whole variable domain KAGVTQTPRYLIKTRGQQVTLSCSPISGHRSVSWYQQTPGQGLQFLFEYFSETQRNKGNFPGRFSGRQFSNSRSEMNVSTLELGDSALYLCASSLAFGEAYNEQFFGPGTRLTVL.

The chain links TRBV19 to TRBJ2-2; 13 bases match TRBD2. Germline-derived CDR1 and CDR2 are LNHDA and SQIVND (reference sequence). The V and J ends lost 7 bases and 5 bases, in that order; junction bases with no gene match: 10. The CDR3 is made up of 17 amino acids. This chain's CDR3 is CASTRTSGGYGTGELFF. CDR3 bases: TGTGCCAGTACCCGGACTAGCGGGGGTTATGGGACCGGGGAGCTGTTTTTT.

The chain carries TRBV7-6 and TRBJ2-2; TRBD2 matches 15 bases. This CDR3 has 17 residues. Germline CDR1 SGHVS, CDR2 FNYEAQ. V shed 1 base and J 6 bases; nucleotides not matched to a gene: 3. The CDR3 DNA is TGTGCCAGCAGCTTAGGAGGACTAGCGGGGGGGCCCGGGGAGCTGTTTTTT. Translating it yields CASSLGGLAGGPGELFF. Full variable domain (missing parts from reference TRBV7-6 and TRBJ2-2): GAGVSQSPRYKVTKRGQDVALRCDPISGHVSLYWYRQALGQGPEFLTYFNYEAQQDKSGLPNDRFSAERPEGSISTLTIQRTEQRDSAMYRCASSLGGLAGGPGELFFGEGSRLTVL.

The chain carries TRBV12-3 or TRBV12-4 and TRBJ1-2; D unclear. V was clipped by 3 bases and J by 2 bases, with 7 bases between them. There are 13 residues in the CDR3. CDR3 amino acids: CASSFPGNYGYTF. CDR3 DNA: TGTGCCAGCAGTTTCCCGGGAAACTATGGCTACACCTTC.

The chain couples TRBV27 to TRBJ2-7, with D possibly matching TRBD2 (5 bases). The CDR3 sequence is 15 residues long. The V and J ends lost 2 bases and 2 bases respectively, with 13 bases between them. Germline-derived CDR1 and CDR2 are MNHEY and SMNVEV (reference sequence). CDR3 amino acids: CASSLRSSNPYEQYF. CDR3 nucleotides: TGTGCCAGCAGTTTAAGGTCTAGCAACCCCTACGAGCAGTACTTC.

CDR3 in amino acids: CASSPSRGQRVNTEAFF. The CDR3 region has the DNA TGTGCCAGCAGCCCCTCAAGGGGACAGCGGGTCAACACTGAAGCTTTCTTT. The chain is built from TRBV16 and TRBJ1-1; 7 bases line up with TRBD1. Germline lookup yields CDR1 KGHSY and CDR2 FQNENV. J lost 2 bases, V lost 4 bases, and 13 bases had no gene match. CDR3 length: 17 amino acids.

The chain combines TRBV5-1 with TRBJ1-6; D is unclear. The CDR3 has 17 residues. V lost 3 bases and J lost 0, with 13 bases in between. Germline V CDR1 and CDR2: SGHRS, YFSETQ. The CDR3 bases are TGCGCCAGCAGCTCCCGACTGTCGAGCTCCTATAATTCACCCCTCCACTTT. Its translation is CASSSRLSSSYNSPLHF.

V usage is TRBV7-6 and J usage is TRBJ1-2, with 11 bases aligning to TRBD1. There are 16 residues in the CDR3. Germline CDR1 SGHVS, CDR2 FNYEAQ. J gave up 4 bases and V 4 bases, and 8 bases lay outside the gene matches. CDR3: CASSSGTGGGPYGYTF. CDR3 DNA: TGTGCCAGCAGCTCCGGGACAGGGGGGGGCCCCTATGGCTACACCTTC.

This rearrangement joins TRBV7-2 to TRBJ1-1, with TRBD1 identical over 11 bases. Germline V gene sequence: CDR1 SGHTA, CDR2 FQGNSA. This CDR3 region has 14 residues. Unmatched junction bases numbered 4, after V lost 0 bases and J lost 10 bases. CDR3 sequence: CASSLARDRGGAFF. CDR3 nucleotide sequence: TGTGCCAGCAGCTTAGCCCGGGACAGGGGGGGAGCTTTCTTT.